The 30 T cell receptor beta chains given below trace back to one sample, sequenced in a study of blood T cells in healthy people across ages (dated by TCRdb to 2014 to 2015). Library construction relied on 5' RACE. The sequencer was an Illumina HiSeq 2500. A second PCR of about 6 to 11 cycles was run with a J-beta primer mix and a sample-barcoded 5' primer. TCRdb redid the processing of the public reads, applying fastp at Q25 and MiXCR, and retained in-frame beta chains. CDR3 protein duplicates are merged, each entry listing the most common genes and DNA. The sample table contains some 550,000 distinct CDR3 sequences; only one count was recorded for about 45% of them. The top ten clones comprise 20% to 25% of the sample. Sequencing was carried out using blood. These TCRs come from a man aged 80 or over in good health.

In regard to this clonotype: Relative to the germline gene, one junction end is altered; a read error may explain this. The chain recombines TRBV15 with TRBJ2-1; D unclear. The CDR3 spans 13 residues. In germline, CDR1 is LNHNV, CDR2 YYDKDF (reference sequence). CDR3 sequence (DNA): TGTGCCACCAACCTTAGATTTAACAATGAGCGGTTCTTC. Translated: CATNLRFNNERFF.

Turning to this clonotype: This may come from a read error, since a much larger clone is one base off. The rearrangement joins TRBV6-5 to TRBJ1-6; D may be TRBD1 (5 bases). The CDR3 spans 15 residues. The germline V gene has CDR1 MNHEY and CDR2 SVGAGI. The CDR3: CASSYGAPYNSLLHF. CDR3 DNA: TGTGCCAGCAGTTATGGGGCCCCCTATAATTCACTCCTCCACTTT.

As for this clonotype: Since a much larger clone is just one base distant, this may be a read error. V is TRBV7-9 and J is TRBJ2-3, with TRBD2 identical over 10 bases. Germline V CDR1 and CDR2: SEHNR, FQNEAQ (reference sequence). This CDR3 spans 16 amino acids. CDR3 sequence: CASSQRRLAGTDAQYF. The DNA of the CDR3 is TGTGCCAGCAGCCAACGACGACTAGCGGGCACAGATGCGCAGTATTTT.

The V gene is TRBV10-3, the J gene TRBJ1-6; D gene uncertain. The CDR3 is 12 amino acids. The germline V and J ends were trimmed by 3 bases and 7 bases, with 4 bases remaining between them. In germline, CDR1 is ENHRY, CDR2 SYGVKD. The CDR3 DNA reads as TGTGCCATCAGTGACAGGAATTCACCCCTCCACTTT. It codes for CAISDRNSPLHF.

The chain joins TRBV15 to TRBJ1-1, with D uncertain. The germline V and J ends were trimmed by 0 bases and 7 bases, with 12 bases remaining between them. CDR1 is LNHNV, CDR2 YYDKDF, per germline (reference sequence). The CDR3 contains 14 residues. The CDR3 sequence is CATSRDLGRSEAFF. The CDR3 coding sequence is TGTGCCACCAGCAGAGATTTGGGTCGCAGTGAAGCTTTCTTT.

CDR3 nucleotide sequence: TGTGCCACCGGGGAGCAGGTTGCAGATACGCAGTATTTT. Translating gives CATGEQVADTQYF. This chain joins TRBV15 and TRBJ2-3; D may be TRBD2 (5 bases). Germline CDR1 and CDR2: LNHNV and YYDKDF (reference sequence). The ends were cut back, 8 bases at V and 4 bases at J, with 13 bases in the middle. The CDR3 contains 13 residues.

The chain couples TRBV10-3 to TRBJ1-6; no reliable D call. The CDR3 has 14 residues. Trimming pared 3 bases from V and 8 bases from J, leaving 11 bases between. CDR1 is ENHRY, CDR2 SYGVKD, per germline. CDR3 region: CAISDRVLDSPLHF. The CDR3 DNA reads TGTGCCATCAGTGACCGGGTATTAGATTCACCCCTCCACTTT.

V and J are TRBV6-2 or TRBV6-3 and TRBJ2-1, with TRBD1 as a possible D gene (5 bases). V was trimmed by 4 bases and J by 8 bases, leaving 15 bases between them. Germline CDR1 is MNHEY and CDR2 is SVGEGT. This CDR3 contains 14 residues. CDR3 sequence reads: CASSSTRLGDEQFF. CDR3 DNA: TGTGCCAGCAGTTCCACACGTTTAGGGGATGAGCAGTTCTTC.

This clonotype was detected a few times. The genes are TRBV9 and TRBJ2-7; maybe TRBD1 (5 bases). The CDR3 loop spans 15 amino acids. Trimming shortened V by 0 bases and J by 0 bases, and 10 bases separated the two germline ends. Germline lookup yields CDR1 SGDLS and CDR2 YYNGEE. Here the CDR3 reads CASSVGDSHSYEQYF. DNA for the CDR3: TGTGCCAGCAGCGTAGGCGACAGCCACTCCTACGAGCAGTACTTC.

The CDR3 here is CATLAVYEQYF. CDR3 in DNA: TGTGCCACGCTAGCGGTCTACGAGCAGTACTTC. The rearrangement uses TRBV28 and TRBJ2-7, with 7 bases matching TRBD2. Per germline, CDR1 MDHEN and CDR2 SYDVKM. After removal of 10 bases from V and 3 bases from J, the junction contained 3 bases not matched to a gene. The length of the CDR3 is 11 residues.

This chain joins TRBV5-1 and TRBJ2-7; D remains ambiguous. The germline V and J ends were trimmed by 4 bases and 3 bases, with 14 bases remaining between them. The CDR3 runs 14 residues. Germline V gene sequence: CDR1 SGHRS, CDR2 YFSETQ. The CDR3: CASSELPDGYEQYF. The CDR3 bases are TGCGCCAGCAGCGAACTCCCGGACGGCTACGAGCAGTACTTC.

The rearrangement joins TRBV24-1 to TRBJ2-1; 7 bases match TRBD1. CDR3 length equals 15 residues. Germline V gene data show CDR1 as KGHDR and CDR2 as SFDVKD. V was clipped by 5 bases and J by 5 bases; unmatched bases: 8. As DNA, the CDR3 is TGTGCCACCAGTGGAGTTGGGACAGTCAACAATGAGCAGTTCTTC. Translation: CATSGVGTVNNEQFF.

The J gene is TRBJ2-1, the V gene TRBV25-1; D is perhaps TRBD2 (5 bases). Germline assignment: CDR1 MGHDK and CDR2 SYGVNS. CDR3 length: 17 amino acids. Trimming stripped 5 bases from V and 3 bases from J, with 20 bases between. The CDR3 sequence is CASSNSKLGLYYNEQFF. CDR3 sequence (DNA): TGTGCCAGCAGTAACTCTAAACTAGGGCTTTACTACAATGAGCAGTTCTTC.

J is TRBJ2-1 and V is TRBV7-2; D remains ambiguous. Trimming took off 4 bases at V and 10 bases at J, with 11 bases between the two ends. This CDR3 region has 12 residues. Germline V gives CDR1 SGHTA, CDR2 FQGNSA. This CDR3 is CASSSSPREQFF. The CDR3 coding sequence is TGTGCCAGCAGCTCGTCCCCTAGGGAGCAGTTCTTC.

The chain links TRBV12-3 or TRBV12-4 to TRBJ1-1, with 11 bases matching TRBD1. The CDR3 totals 16 residues. With V trimmed by 4 bases and J by 7 bases, 11 bases remained unmatched. CDR3 in amino acids: CASSSSDRGRSDEAFF. DNA of the CDR3: TGTGCCAGCAGTTCCTCGGACAGGGGGCGATCGGATGAAGCTTTCTTT.

This clonotype was recorded only once. The germline gene is not matched at one end of the junction; a read error may be the cause. V is TRBV4-2 and J is TRBJ2-4, with a tentative D call TRBD2 (5 bases). The J call is doubtful: the DNA matches TRBJ2-7 better. Germline CDR1 LGHNA, CDR2 YNFKEQ. The CDR3 has 15 amino acids. CDR3 region: CASNQGRVGPYEQYF. In DNA form, the CDR3 reads TGTGCCAGCAACCAAGGGCGGGTAGGCCCCTACGAGCAGTACTTC.

In regard to this clonotype: One end of the junction does not line up with germline, which may come from a read error. The gene calls are TRBV25-1 and TRBJ1-6; 8 bases agree with TRBD1. This CDR3 has 18 amino acids. Germline CDR1 reads MGHDK; CDR2 reads SYGVNS. CDR3: CASRPGTGESSYNSPPHF. CDR3 DNA sequence: TGTGCCAGCAGACCTGGGACAGGCGAAAGCTCCTATAATTCACCCCCCCACTTT.

Details on this clonotype: A read error is possible here, since a much larger clone lies one base away. This sequence joins TRBV6-5 and TRBJ2-5; TRBD1 aligns across 7 bases. Trimming at V came to 6 bases and at J to 2 bases, leaving 6 bases not matched to a gene. Germline loops: CDR1 MNHEY, CDR2 SVGAGI. The CDR3 length is 14 residues. DNA for the CDR3: TGTGCCAGCAGGCTCTGGGACAGACAAGAGACCCAGTACTTC. Its translation: CASRLWDRQETQYF.

The chain employs TRBV4-1 and TRBJ2-1, with 10 bases aligning to TRBD1. Germline CDR1 reads MGHRA; CDR2 reads YSYEKL. Trimming cost V 0 bases and J 12 bases; bases outside gene matches: 5. CDR3 length: 14 amino acids. This CDR3 is CASSQDGTGDGQFF. The DNA of the CDR3 is TGCGCCAGCAGCCAAGACGGGACAGGGGATGGGCAGTTCTTC.

This clonotype came up many times. The rearrangement uses TRBV6-6 and TRBJ2-5; no clear D gene. Trimming pared 4 bases from V and 5 bases from J, leaving 8 bases between. Germline assignment: CDR1 MNHNY and CDR2 SVGAGI (reference sequence). The CDR3 has 12 residues. CDR3 in DNA: TGTGCCAGCAGTTCACGTTCTGAGACCCAGTACTTC. Protein sequence: CASSSRSETQYF.

This clonotype has only a few counts. The chain carries TRBV29-1 and TRBJ1-1, with D unresolved. The CDR3 spans 11 residues. V shed 4 bases and J shed 1 base, with 4 bases lying between them. CDR1 SQVTM and CDR2 ANQGSEA come from the germline V gene. In DNA, the CDR3 is TGCAGCGTTGGGGCGAACACTGAAGCTTTCTTT. Translating it yields CSVGANTEAFF.

This clonotype has more than one count but fewer than ten. The V gene is TRBV7-9, the J gene TRBJ2-7; 7 nucleotides match TRBD2. Looked up from germline, CDR1 is SEHNR and CDR2 is FQNEAQ (reference sequence). This CDR3 region has 17 residues. The V gene end was trimmed by 4 bases and the J gene end by 0 bases; junction bases not matched to a gene: 12. DNA of the CDR3: TGTGCCAGCAGCTCCGCTAGCGGTGCCCCTTACTCCTACGAGCAGTACTTC. Its translation is CASSSASGAPYSYEQYF.

This chain links TRBV24-1 with TRBJ2-1; D is perhaps TRBD1 or TRBD2 (6 bases each). The J call may be mistaken, given a closer DNA end match to TRBJ2-7. Germline CDR1 KGHDR, CDR2 SFDVKD. This CDR3 comprises 17 residues. In DNA, the CDR3 is TGTGCCACCAGTGACCCCTCCCAGGGGACTCCTTACAATGAGCAGTACTTC. This translates into CATSDPSQGTPYNEQYF.

The chain couples TRBV20-1 to TRBJ1-2, with D possibly TRBD1 on 5 matching bases. This CDR3 is built from 13 residues. Germline lookup yields CDR1 DFQATT and CDR2 SNEGSKA (reference sequence). The V gene lost 0 bases and the J gene lost 6 bases, with 11 bases spanning the gap. The CDR3 reads CSAREGAVDGYTF. DNA for the CDR3: TGCAGTGCTAGAGAAGGGGCAGTGGATGGCTACACCTTC.

This clonotype showed up just once. The V and J genes are TRBV3-1 and TRBJ1-1; no firm D call. The CDR3 is 11 residues long. Germline loops: CDR1 LGHDT, CDR2 YNNKEL (reference sequence). Trimming pared 1 base from V and 10 bases from J, leaving 7 bases between. CDR3 DNA sequence: TGTGCCAGCAGCCAAGGAGGCGTAGCTTTCTTT. As protein: CASSQGGVAFF.

This clonotype was seen ten or more times. The chain links TRBV6-5 to TRBJ2-6; weak D call: TRBD1 (6 bases). Trimming took off 2 bases at V and 3 bases at J, with 14 bases between the two ends. The germline V gene has CDR1 MNHEY and CDR2 SVGAGI. This CDR3 is built from 17 residues. The CDR3 DNA reads TGTGCCAGCAGTTACGCGACAGGCGAATTTGGGGCCAACGTCCTGACTTTC. Encoded protein: CASSYATGEFGANVLTF.

This clonotype came up many times. The chain joins TRBV6-5 to TRBJ2-7, with D possibly matching TRBD1 (5 bases). The CDR3 has 13 residues. The germline V gene has CDR1 MNHEY and CDR2 SVGAGI. V gave up 5 bases and J gave up 1 base, with 9 bases separating them. Here the CDR3 DNA reads TGTGCCAGCAGTGACCCAGGGTCCTACGAGCAGTACTTC. Amino acids: CASSDPGSYEQYF.

The gene calls are TRBV4-3 and TRBJ1-4; D remains ambiguous. V was trimmed by 0 bases and J by 7 bases, leaving 12 bases between them. Germline-derived CDR1 and CDR2 are LGHNA and YSLEER. The CDR3 sequence is 15 residues long. The CDR3 nucleotides are TGCGCCAGCAGCCAAGATCGGGAGTTAGGTGAAAAACTGTTTTTT. This encodes CASSQDRELGEKLFF.

The V gene is TRBV7-2, the J gene TRBJ2-1; 7 bases are shared with TRBD1. V shed 5 bases, J shed 10 bases, and the junction held 8 bases outside the gene matches. The germline CDR1 and CDR2 sequences are SGHTA and FQGNSA. The CDR3 has 13 residues. The chain's CDR3 is CASSQTGNGEQFF. CDR3 nucleotide sequence: TGTGCCAGCAGCCAGACAGGGAATGGAGAGCAGTTCTTC.

The gene calls are TRBV5-1 and TRBJ1-1, with D possibly being TRBD1 (5 bases). V lost 0 bases to trimming and J lost 0 bases, with 9 bases between them. The V gene's germline CDR1 is SGHRS and CDR2 YFSETQ. The CDR3 consists of 15 residues. The CDR3 DNA sequence: TGCGCCAGCAGCTTGGGAGGGACTCTGAACACTGAAGCTTTCTTT. Translating it yields CASSLGGTLNTEAFF.